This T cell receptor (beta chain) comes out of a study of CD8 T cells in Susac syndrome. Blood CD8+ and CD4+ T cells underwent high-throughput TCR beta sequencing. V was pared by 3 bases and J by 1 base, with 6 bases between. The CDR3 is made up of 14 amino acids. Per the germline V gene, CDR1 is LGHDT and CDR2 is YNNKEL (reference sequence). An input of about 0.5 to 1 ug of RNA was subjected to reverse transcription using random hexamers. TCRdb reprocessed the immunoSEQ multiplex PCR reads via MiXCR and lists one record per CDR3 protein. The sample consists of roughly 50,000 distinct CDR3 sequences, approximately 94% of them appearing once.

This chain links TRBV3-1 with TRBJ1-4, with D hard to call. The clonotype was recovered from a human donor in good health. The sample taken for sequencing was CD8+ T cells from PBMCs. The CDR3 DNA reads TGTGCCAGCAGCCAGTTGGAAACTAATGAAAAACTGTTTTTT. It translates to CASSQLETNEKLFF.